The subject of this entry is one TCR beta chain. What it binds is unknown. These data are taken from a study of blood T cells in healthy people across ages. Germline V CDR1 and CDR2: LNHNV, YYDKDF (reference sequence). V shed 0 bases and J shed 7 bases, with 13 bases lying between them. The CDR3 length is 15 residues. The study drew donors from healthy Caucasian individuals in Russia aged roughly 6 to 100. A J-beta primer mix and a sample-barcoded 5' primer were used in a second PCR of roughly 7 to 12 cycles. Each cDNA molecule received a tag from a template-switch adaptor that had 12 random nucleotides. Every sample gave at least 3 million paired-end reads containing CDR3. Using its own MiXCR run on the 5' RACE reads, TCRdb lists one record per CDR3 protein. The sample lists 700,000 or so distinct CDR3 sequences, about 20% occurring once. The study, taken as a whole, reports: In older individuals, TCR beta diversity per million T cells was lower, falling roughly linearly with age.

The chain has TRBV15 and TRBJ1-5; unclear D gene. The specimen was blood. This sequence originates from a man in his sixties or seventies in good health. As DNA, the CDR3 is TGTGCCACCAGCAGAGATCTACAGAGAGGACAGCCCCAGCATTTT. Its protein is CATSRDLQRGQPQHF.